This paragraph covers one T cell receptor (beta chain) sequence. The sample comes from a study of T cells and Merkel cell carcinoma outcomes. Germline assignment: CDR1 LNHDA and CDR2 SQIVND (reference sequence). The ends were cut back, 2 bases at V and 5 bases at J, with 15 bases in the middle. The length of the CDR3 is 15 residues. The protocol was immunoSEQ multiplex PCR, while the TCRdb copy is restricted to in-frame clones and leaves out a portion. Of about 15,000 clones in the sample, roughly 79% were seen once. This TCR derives from a human donor with Merkel cell carcinoma. The sequencing input was tumor tissue from Merkel cell carcinoma. The gene calls are TRBV19 and TRBJ1-2; unclear D gene. CDR3 region: CASSILSAAVYGYTF. CDR3 nucleotides: TGTGCCAGTAGTATACTTTCAGCGGCTGTGTATGGCTACACCTTC.